This T cell receptor beta chain is drawn from a study of cytomegalovirus exposure and HLA in healthy donors. Study information: A data release that came early held roughly 80 million unique TCRs from HLA-typed donors. Whole-study findings and limits: Later on, a genetic analysis was performed. It linked a missense variant in DCLRE1C with V- and J-gene trimming of TCR beta. Later work found that TCR association rates differed between HLA loci; DRB1 had the most and HLA-C the fewest.

The CDR3 length is 13 residues. The germline V gene encodes CDR1 SGHNT and CDR2 YENEEA. V was clipped by 1 base and J by 3 bases, with 5 bases between them. In the case of this clone: Its antigen remains unknown.

Researchers ran the PCR with 60 Vbeta and 13 Jbeta primers. Generated by immunoSEQ multiplex PCR, the TCRdb table keeps only in-frame clones and is missing some. The listing contains approximately 140,000 clones. The source material was PBMCs. The rearrangement joins TRBV11-3 to TRBJ2-3; D not certain. This receptor was identified in a man aged 35 to 55 in good health and CMV-seronegative. Written as DNA, the CDR3 is TGTGCCAGCAGCTTAGGTCTTACAGATACGCAGTATTTT. Amino acids: CASSLGLTDTQYF.